This T cell receptor beta chain originates from a study of cytomegalovirus exposure and HLA in healthy donors. General study findings and limits: With high specificity and sensitivity, the classifier reportedly diagnosed cytomegalovirus status.

Worth noting for this clone: Its antigen is currently unknown.

It was with 60 Vbeta and 13 Jbeta primers that the PCR ran. The protocol was immunoSEQ multiplex PCR, while the TCRdb copy is restricted to in-frame clones and leaves out a portion. The data show 120,000 or so clones, 75% to 85% seen once. This CDR3 comprises 12 residues. The V segment lost 6 bases and the J segment 7 bases; nucleotides outside the gene matches: 5. CDR1 and CDR2 from the germline V gene are MNHNS and SASEGT. The clonotype originates from a woman aged 45-65 years in good health and CMV-seropositive. Sequencing was carried out using PBMCs. The V and J genes are TRBV6-1 and TRBJ1-2; the match to TRBD1 covers 7 bases. CDR3 in DNA: TGTGCCAGCAGCGCGGACAGGCTTGGCTACACCTTC. It is translated as CASSADRLGYTF.